The T cell receptor (beta chain) described here comes from a study of blood T cell repertoires in COVID-19. In the study overall: Sites across the United States, Italy and Spain contributed samples from acute and convalescent COVID-19.

Individuals drawn from under 30 US areas were about 18 to 95 years old. Grouping used clinical history reported by participants in a survey and questionnaire. The trim removed 4 bases at V and 12 bases at J, leaving 9 bases unmatched. From germline, CDR1 is MNHEY and CDR2 SVGEGT. This CDR3 region has 15 residues. Authors' data handling: Using reference gene primer amplification, nucleated cell counts were estimated. The data were produced by immunoSEQ multiplex PCR, yet TCRdb's version contains in-frame clones alone and is incomplete. Clonal size and the V and J genes are those of that table, whereas D and trimming came from the DNA. The table has approximately 150,000 clones, around four fifths seen once; the top ten hold 2.4%.

The source is a man aged 40-49 years with acute COVID-19. Sequencing was performed on PBMCs or T cells enriched from blood (not recorded which). The chain links TRBV6-2 or TRBV6-3 to TRBJ2-1, with 13 bases fitting TRBD2. The CDR3 nucleotides are TGTGCCAGCAGTTCCCTACTAGCGGGAGGGCAGGCGCAGTTCTTC. Translation gives CASSSLLAGGQAQFF.